This passage covers 3 T cell receptor beta chains from one sample sequenced in a study of blood T cell repertoires in COVID-19. The repertoire was sequenced with immunoSEQ multiplex PCR; TCRdb's copy has only in-frame clones and lacks some. The sample shows 70,000 or so clones, approximately 80% of them seen only once. Sequenced input: peripheral blood. All receptors come from a man older than 75 with active or convalescent COVID-19.

The chain carries TRBV28 and TRBJ1-2, with 8 bases identical to TRBD1. This CDR3 is built from 15 residues. V lost 5 bases and J lost 2; bases outside the gene matches: 7. CDR1 is MDHEN, CDR2 SYDVKM, per germline. The CDR3 sequence is CASSPQGAKNYGYTF. CDR3 DNA: TGTGCCAGCAGTCCCCAGGGGGCGAAAAACTATGGCTACACCTTC.

The chain joins TRBV27 to TRBJ2-7, with D unclear. Per the germline V gene, CDR1 is MNHEY and CDR2 is SMNVEV (reference sequence). This CDR3 region has 13 residues. V was cut by 5 bases and J by 0 bases, with 8 bases left in between. CDR3 sequence (DNA): TGTGCCAGCAGTCCCCAGGTCTCCTACGAGCAGTACTTC. Its translation is CASSPQVSYEQYF.

This chain links TRBV4-3 with TRBJ2-1; 7 bases align to TRBD1. J gave up 4 bases and V 1 base, and 4 bases lay outside the gene matches. Per the germline V gene, CDR1 is LGHNA and CDR2 is YSLEER. The CDR3 covers 15 residues. DNA of the CDR3: TGCGCCAGCAGCCAAGGAGGGACAGATTACAATGAGCAGTTCTTC. Translating gives CASSQGGTDYNEQFF.